The 18 T cell receptor beta chains below come from one sample, sequenced in a study of T-cell memory formation after mild COVID-19. TCRdb ran MiXCR on the 5' RACE reads and lists one entry per CDR3 protein. Among about 240,000 distinct CDR3 sequences listed, 8.5% to 9.5% were seen once. Sample: PBMCs or a T cell subset sorted from them (not recorded which). These receptors were taken from a man aged 18 to 35 who had mild COVID-19 (a few samples of this study predate the infection). Cell type and time point are not known.

This clonotype has at least ten counts. This chain uses TRBV2 with TRBJ2-1; D unclear. The germline V and J ends were trimmed by 5 bases and 6 bases, with 5 bases remaining between them. From germline, CDR1 is SNHLY and CDR2 FYNNEI. The CDR3 spans 11 residues. The CDR3 bases are TGTGCCAGCAGTTTTCCCAATGAGCAGTTCTTC. It is translated as CASSFPNEQFF.

The gene calls are TRBV7-6 and TRBJ1-2; possibly TRBD1 for D (5 bases). V was shortened by 5 bases and J by 4 bases, with 14 bases between the two germline ends. Germline V CDR1 and CDR2: SGHVS, FNYEAQ. The CDR3 length is 14 residues. The CDR3 region is CASSPTATGYGYTF. The CDR3 DNA reads as TGTGCCAGCAGCCCGACAGCGACCGGCTATGGCTACACCTTC.

V gene TRBV29-1 combines with J gene TRBJ1-2; maybe TRBD1 (6 bases). CDR3 length equals 13 residues. V lost 8 bases, J lost 4 bases, and 17 bases lay in between. Germline V lookup: CDR1 SQVTM, CDR2 ANQGSEA. The CDR3 coding sequence is TGCAGCTTGACCCACACAGGGACCTATGGCTACACCTTC. It specifies CSLTHTGTYGYTF.

The chain carries TRBV5-1 and TRBJ2-3, with TRBD2 identical over 10 bases. CDR3 length: 17 residues. The V segment lost 4 bases and the J segment 0 bases; nucleotides outside the gene matches: 8. Germline V gene sequence: CDR1 SGHRS, CDR2 YFSETQ. CDR3 nucleotide sequence: TGCGCCAGCAGCGCCTGGACTAGCGGCTCTAGCACAGATACGCAGTATTTT. It specifies CASSAWTSGSSTDTQYF.

This clonotype showed up just a few times. The rearrangement joins TRBV6-5 to TRBJ2-7; the match to TRBD1 covers 9 bases. From germline, CDR1 is MNHEY and CDR2 SVGAGI. This CDR3 has 15 amino acids. The ends lost 6 bases at V and 5 bases at J; junction bases unmatched: 11. CDR3 in amino acids: CASSYNRGRRDEQYF. The CDR3 nucleotides read TGTGCCAGCAGCTACAACAGGGGGCGAAGAGACGAGCAGTACTTC.

This clonotype was found a few times. The J gene is TRBJ1-1, the V gene TRBV10-3; 9 bases agree with TRBD1. CDR1 is ENHRY and CDR2 is SYGVKD in the germline V gene. The CDR3 is made up of 15 amino acids. V lost 2 bases to trimming and J lost 2 bases; unmatched junction nucleotides: 3. The CDR3, as DNA: TGTGCCATCAGTGAGCCGACAGGGGGTAACACTGAAGCTTTCTTT. It translates to CAISEPTGGNTEAFF.

CDR3 in DNA: TGTGCCAGCAGCCAAGATTACCGCACAGATACGCAGTATTTT. Encoded protein: CASSQDYRTDTQYF. The chain joins TRBV4-2 to TRBJ2-3, with D hard to call. The germline CDR1 and CDR2 sequences are LGHNA and YNFKEQ. The CDR3 covers 14 residues. Trimming left V 0 bases short and J 1 base short, with 5 bases between.

The rearrangement uses TRBV29-1 and TRBJ2-7, with D possibly being TRBD2 (6 bases). The V end lost 7 bases, the J end lost 2 bases, and 21 bases lay between the germline ends. The CDR3 has 15 residues. CDR1 and CDR2 (germline): SQVTM, ANQGSEA. CDR3 DNA sequence: TGCAGCGCCCCTGGAGGGCCCAAAATCACCTACGAGCAGTACGTC. Its translation: CSAPGGPKITYEQYV.

The sample holds a few counts of this clonotype. The J gene is TRBJ1-2, the V gene TRBV11-2; 9 bases agree with TRBD1. The CDR3 is 15 amino acids. The junction had 6 bases not matched to a gene; V was cut back by 3 bases and J by 4 bases. Germline loops: CDR1 SGHAT, CDR2 FQNNGV. The CDR3 bases are TGTGCCAGCAGCTTCCCGGACAGGGGAGCCTATGGCTACACCTTC. Translating gives CASSFPDRGAYGYTF.

This clonotype was observed a few times. The chain employs TRBV6-1 and TRBJ2-5; possible D gene TRBD1, 6 bases. V was trimmed by 4 bases and J by 5 bases, leaving 11 bases between them. There are 13 residues in the CDR3. Germline V lookup: CDR1 MNHNS, CDR2 SASEGT. Written as DNA, the CDR3 is TGTGCCAGCAGTGTACAGGGTCGGGAGACCCAGTACTTC. Translating it yields CASSVQGRETQYF.

This clonotype was recorded a few times. J is TRBJ2-3 and V is TRBV20-1, with D hard to call. Germline V gene lookup returns CDR1 DFQATT and CDR2 SNEGSKA (reference sequence). V lost 0 bases, J lost 1 base, and 5 bases lay in between. This CDR3 comprises 13 residues. The DNA of the CDR3 is TGCAGTGCTAGAGACGGACGCACAGATACGCAGTATTTT. Translation gives CSARDGRTDTQYF.

The V and J genes are TRBV5-1 and TRBJ2-1; TRBD1 matches 8 bases. CDR3 size: 18 residues. Per the germline V gene, CDR1 is SGHRS and CDR2 is YFSETQ. J gave up 3 bases and V 4 bases, and 15 bases lay outside the gene matches. The DNA of the CDR3 is TGCGCCAGCAGCCGCCTGGGGGGACAGGCCCTTGACTACAATGAGCAGTTCTTC. This gives the protein CASSRLGGQALDYNEQFF.

This clonotype was detected only a few times. The chain recombines TRBV12-3 or TRBV12-4 with TRBJ1-4; no definite D call. The CDR3 consists of 12 residues. V was trimmed by 6 bases and J by 8 bases, leaving 10 bases between them. The DNA of the CDR3 is TGTGCCAGCAGAGATCAGAGGGAAAAACTGTTTTTT. Residues: CASRDQREKLFF.

This clonotype was found a few times. V usage is TRBV5-4 and J usage is TRBJ1-2; tentative D call: TRBD1 (5 bases). The germline CDR1 and CDR2 sequences are SGHNT and YYREEE (reference sequence). Trimming shortened V by 0 bases and J by 3 bases, and 9 bases separated the two germline ends. This CDR3 comprises 14 residues. The CDR3 is CASSLDRSDYGYTF. CDR3 nucleotide sequence: TGTGCCAGCAGCTTGGACAGGTCGGACTATGGCTACACCTTC.

This clonotype appeared a few times. The chain links TRBV27 to TRBJ2-7; 8 nucleotides agree with TRBD1. J gave up 1 base and V 2 bases, and 4 bases lay outside the gene matches. The CDR3 loop spans 15 amino acids. Looked up from germline, CDR1 is MNHEY and CDR2 is SMNVEV (reference sequence). The CDR3 coding sequence is TGTGCCAGCAGTTTAGGCAGGGGGCAGTCCTACGAGCAGTACGTC. It encodes CASSLGRGQSYEQYV.

A few counts support this clonotype. The V gene is TRBV5-1, the J gene TRBJ1-1; perhaps TRBD1 as D (6 bases). The CDR3 is made up of 15 amino acids. Trimming shortened V by 4 bases and J by 10 bases, and 23 bases separated the two germline ends. Per germline, CDR1 SGHRS and CDR2 YFSETQ. DNA of the CDR3: TGCGCCAGCAGCCGAAAGACAGGACTATCCGGGGTAGCTTTCTTT. Translated, it gives CASSRKTGLSGVAFF.

The sample holds a few counts of this clonotype. The CDR3 nucleotides are TGCAGTGCTAGAGACGGGACAGGGGGTTCCTACGAGCAGTACGTC. Its protein is CSARDGTGGSYEQYV. The chain is built from TRBV20-1 and TRBJ2-7; TRBD1 aligns across 11 bases. After removal of 0 bases from V and 1 base from J, the junction contained 2 bases not matched to a gene. The CDR3 is 15 residues long. Germline V gives CDR1 DFQATT, CDR2 SNEGSKA (reference sequence).

The chain couples TRBV4-1 to TRBJ2-2; D might be TRBD1 or TRBD2, each matching 6 bases. Germline V CDR1 and CDR2: MGHRA, YSYEKL. Trimming removed 6 bases at V and 2 bases at J, with 16 bases between. The CDR3 is 16 residues long. CDR3 coding DNA: TGCGCCAGCAGGAGTTATGGGGGGCTCAACACCGGGGAGCTGTTTTTT. Translation gives CASRSYGGLNTGELFF.